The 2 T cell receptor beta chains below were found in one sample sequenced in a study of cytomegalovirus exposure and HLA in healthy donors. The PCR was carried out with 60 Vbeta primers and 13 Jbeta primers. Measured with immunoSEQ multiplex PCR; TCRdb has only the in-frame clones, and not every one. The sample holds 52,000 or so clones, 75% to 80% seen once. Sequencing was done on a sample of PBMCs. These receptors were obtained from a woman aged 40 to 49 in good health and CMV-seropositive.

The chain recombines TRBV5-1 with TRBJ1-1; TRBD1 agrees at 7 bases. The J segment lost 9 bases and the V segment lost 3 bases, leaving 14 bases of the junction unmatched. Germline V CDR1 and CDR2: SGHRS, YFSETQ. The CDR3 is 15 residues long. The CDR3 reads CASSSRTGRGFQAFF. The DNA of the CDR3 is TGCGCCAGCAGCTCGAGGACAGGTAGGGGGTTTCAAGCTTTCTTT.

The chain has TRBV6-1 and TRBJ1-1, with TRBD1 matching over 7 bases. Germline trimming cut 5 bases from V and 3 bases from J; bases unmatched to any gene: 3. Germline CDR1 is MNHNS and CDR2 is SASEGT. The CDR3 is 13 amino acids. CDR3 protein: CASSRTGDTEAFF. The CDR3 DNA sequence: TGTGCCAGCAGTCGTACAGGGGACACTGAAGCTTTCTTT.